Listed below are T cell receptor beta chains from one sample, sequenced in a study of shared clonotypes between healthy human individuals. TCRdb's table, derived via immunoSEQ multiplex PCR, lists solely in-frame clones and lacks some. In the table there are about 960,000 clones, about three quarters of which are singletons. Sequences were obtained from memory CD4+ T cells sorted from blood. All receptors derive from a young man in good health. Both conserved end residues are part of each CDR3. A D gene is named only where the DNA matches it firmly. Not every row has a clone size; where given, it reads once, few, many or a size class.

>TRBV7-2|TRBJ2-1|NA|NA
TGTGCCAGCAGCTTAGCGTGGGGGCTAGCCCGGAATGAGCAGTTCTTC
CASSLAWGLARNEQFF
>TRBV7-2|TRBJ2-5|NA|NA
TGTGCCAGCAGCTTAGCGGGGGGCAGGGTGGCGGGAGAGACCCAGTACTTC
CASSLAGGRVAGETQYF
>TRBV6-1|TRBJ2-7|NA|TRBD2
TGTGCCAGCAGTGTCCAGCGGGGGGGCGGGAGCTCCTACGAGCAGTACTTC
CASSVQRGGGSSYEQYF
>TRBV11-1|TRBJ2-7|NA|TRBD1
TGTGCCAGCAGGAGGACAGGCTACTCCTACGAGCAGTACTTC
CASRRTGYSYEQYF
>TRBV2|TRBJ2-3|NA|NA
TGTGCCAGAAGTTCCTCGGGCGCAGTAGATACGCAGTATTTT
CARSSSGAVDTQYF
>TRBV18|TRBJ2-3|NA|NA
TGTGCCAGCTCACCACCGGCCATTTGGGATACGCAGTATTTT
CASSPPAIWDTQYF
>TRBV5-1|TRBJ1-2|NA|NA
TGCGCCAGCAGCTTGGGGACGGCGAATTATGGCTACACCTTC
CASSLGTANYGYTF
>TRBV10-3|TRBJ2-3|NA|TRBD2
TGTGCCATCAGCCCTGGGCGGGGGGGGACAGATACGCAGTATTTT
CAISPGRGGTDTQYF
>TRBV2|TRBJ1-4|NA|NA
TGTGCCAGCAGTGAACTTTTTTTCAGGGGTGAAAAACTGTTTTTT
CASSELFFRGEKLFF
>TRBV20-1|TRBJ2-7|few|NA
TGCAGTGCTAGGCCCAGCTATGAGCAGTACTTC
CSARPSYEQYF
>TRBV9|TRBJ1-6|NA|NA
TGTGCCAGCAGCGTACAGGATTTCTCCTATAATTCACCCCTCCACTTT
CASSVQDFSYNSPLHF
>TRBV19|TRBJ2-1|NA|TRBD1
TGTGCCAGTAGTATAAGGGGGGGACAGGGCCAATCGAGAGAGCAGTTCTTC
CASSIRGGQGQSREQFF
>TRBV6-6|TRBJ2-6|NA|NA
TGTGCCAGCAGTTACTCGATAGGTGGGGCCAACGTCCTGACTTTC
CASSYSIGGANVLTF
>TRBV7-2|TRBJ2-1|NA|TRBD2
TGTGCCAGCAGCCAGACTAGCGGGAGCCCTCCTGAGCAGTTCTTC
CASSQTSGSPPEQFF
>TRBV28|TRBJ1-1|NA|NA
TGTGCCAGCAGTTTAAGTCTGGGGTTGAACACTGAAGCTTTCTTT
CASSLSLGLNTEAFF
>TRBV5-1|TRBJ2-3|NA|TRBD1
TGCGCCAGCAGCTCTACAGGGGGCTCCTTAGCGGATACGCAGTATTTT
CASSSTGGSLADTQYF
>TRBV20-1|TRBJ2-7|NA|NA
TGCAGTGCTACCGGGGAACGCGAGCAGTACTTC
CSATGEREQYF
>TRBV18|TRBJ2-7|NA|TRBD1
TGTGCCAGCTCACAACGGGGACAGTTTTACGAGCAGTACTTC
CASSQRGQFYEQYF
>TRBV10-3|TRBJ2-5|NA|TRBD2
TGTGCCATCAGTGCTACTAGCGGAGTGGAAGAGACCCAGTACTTC
CAISATSGVEETQYF
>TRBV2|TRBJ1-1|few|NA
TGTGCCACGTACCAACAGGGTACTAAGAACACTGAAGCTTTCTTT
CATYQQGTKNTEAFF
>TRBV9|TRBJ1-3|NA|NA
TGTGCCAGCAGGGGTCCCCTGGGCCCCATATATTTT
CASRGPLGPIYF
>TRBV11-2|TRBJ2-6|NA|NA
TGTGCCAGCAGCTCCCGGGGAGACACTGGGGCCAACGTCCTGACTTTC
CASSSRGDTGANVLTF
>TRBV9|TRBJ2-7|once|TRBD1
TGTGCCAGCAGCCCCCAAGCAGGGGGAATTTCCTACGAGCAGTACTTC
CASSPQAGGISYEQYF
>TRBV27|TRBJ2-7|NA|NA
TGTGCCAGCAGTTTAGGGGCAAGGGGGATAGGGGAGCAGTACTTC
CASSLGARGIGEQYF
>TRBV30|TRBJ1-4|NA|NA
TGTGGACTATCAGGGTCCCCTAATGAAAAACTGTTTTTT
CGLSGSPNEKLFF
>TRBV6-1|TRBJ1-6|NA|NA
TGTGCCAGCACCCCCTGGAGTAATTCACCCCTCCACTTT
CASTPWSNSPLHF
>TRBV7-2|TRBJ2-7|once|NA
TGTGCCAGCAGCTTAATCCAAGCCTACGAGCAGTACTTC
CASSLIQAYEQYF
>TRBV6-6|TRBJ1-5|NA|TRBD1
TGTGCCAGCAGCCGGACAGGGGACAATCAGCCCCAGCATTTT
CASSRTGDNQPQHF
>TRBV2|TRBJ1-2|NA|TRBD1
TGTGCCAGCAGTGTGGGACAGGGATCGGGATATGGCTACACCTTC
CASSVGQGSGYGYTF
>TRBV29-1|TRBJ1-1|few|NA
TGCAGCGTCCGGACAGAAATGTCTGAAGCTTTCTTT
CSVRTEMSEAFF
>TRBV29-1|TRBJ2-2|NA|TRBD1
TGCAGCGTCTACGGACAGGGCGACACCGGGGAGCTGTTTTTT
CSVYGQGDTGELFF
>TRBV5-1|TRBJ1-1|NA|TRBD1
TGCGCCAGCAGCCCGGGACAGGGGGGCACTGAAGCTTTCTTT
CASSPGQGGTEAFF
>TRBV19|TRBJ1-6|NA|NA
TGTGCCAGTACGGACGTCTCTAATTCACCCCTCCACTTT
CASTDVSNSPLHF
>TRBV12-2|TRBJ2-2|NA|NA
TGTGCAAGTCGCTCAGGAGACACCGGGGAGCTGTTTTTT
CASRSGDTGELFF
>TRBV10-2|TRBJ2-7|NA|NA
TGCGCCAGCAGTGGCCGGGACAAGAACGTTTACGAGCAGTACTTC
CASSGRDKNVYEQYF
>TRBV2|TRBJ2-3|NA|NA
TGTGCCAGCAGTGCCCAGGTTTGGGGAATCACAGATACGCAGTATTTT
CASSAQVWGITDTQYF
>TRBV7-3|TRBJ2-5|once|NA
TGTGCCAGCAGCCAGGGACGGTCAGAGACCCAGTACTTC
CASSQGRSETQYF
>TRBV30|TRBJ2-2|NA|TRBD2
TGTGCCTGGAGTGTTGACCTAGCGGGAGCCAACACCGGGGAGCTGTTTTTT
CAWSVDLAGANTGELFF
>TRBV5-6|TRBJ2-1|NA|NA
TGTGCCAGCAGCCTCAGGGACAAGCAGTTCTTC
CASSLRDKQFF
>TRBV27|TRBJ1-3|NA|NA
TGTGCCAGCAGTCCTAGACGGGGGGGATACACCATATATTTT
CASSPRRGGYTIYF
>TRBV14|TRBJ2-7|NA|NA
TGTGCCAGCAGCCAAGGAGGAAGGGGAATCGACGAGCAGTACTTC
CASSQGGRGIDEQYF
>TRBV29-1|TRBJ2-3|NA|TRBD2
TGCAGCGTTGGGGGGCCCGTAGCGGGAGATGGCACAGATACGCAGTATTTT
CSVGGPVAGDGTDTQYF
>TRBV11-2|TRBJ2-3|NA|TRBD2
TGTGCCAGCAGCTGGACTAGCCCAGATACGCAGTATTTT
CASSWTSPDTQYF
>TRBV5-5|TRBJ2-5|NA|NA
TGTGCCAGCAGCTTTCCGCAGGGCCAAGAGACCCAGTACTTC
CASSFPQGQETQYF
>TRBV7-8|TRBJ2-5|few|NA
TGTGCCAGCAGCATGCGAGGGGGAGGTTTGGAGACCCAGTACTTC
CASSMRGGGLETQYF
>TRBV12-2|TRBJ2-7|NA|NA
TGTGCAAGTCGTCGTGGCTACGAGCAGTACTTC
CASRRGYEQYF
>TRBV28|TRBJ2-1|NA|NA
TGTGCCAGCAGTTTAGTTAATGAGCAGTTCTTC
CASSLVNEQFF
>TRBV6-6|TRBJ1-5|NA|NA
TGTGCCAGCAGTTATCCCCATCAGGATCAGCCCCAGCATTTT
CASSYPHQDQPQHF
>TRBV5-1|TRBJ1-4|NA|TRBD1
TGCGCCAGCCGCCCCTGGACAGGGGAGGATGAAAAACTGTTTTTT
CASRPWTGEDEKLFF
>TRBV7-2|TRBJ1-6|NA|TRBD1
TGTGCCAGCAGCCCCCGGGGGACAGGGTATAATTCACCCCTCCACTTT
CASSPRGTGYNSPLHF